What follows describes a single T cell receptor (beta chain). Its antigen is not identified. Trimming removed 3 bases at V and 3 bases at J, with 4 bases between. This CDR3 has 12 amino acids. Germline-derived CDR1 and CDR2 are MNHNS and SASEGT. These data come from a study of cytomegalovirus exposure and HLA in healthy donors. General study findings and limits: It is likely that the observed cluster of highly shared sequence variants was a sequencing artifact. In a later analysis, a missense DCLRE1C variant was linked to TCR beta V- and J-gene trimming. Cytomegalovirus-associated status was assigned to 164 TCR beta chains.

The PCR had 60 Vbeta and 13 Jbeta primers. Here immunoSEQ multiplex PCR was the method, and the copy in TCRdb shows in-frame clones only, minus some. The sample has about 160,000 clones, 75% to 90% seen once. Sequencing was performed on PBMCs. This TCR derives from a boy aged 2 to 10 in good health and CMV-seronegative. This chain uses TRBV6-1 with TRBJ2-3; D unclear. Here the CDR3 reads CASSDRTDTQYF. The DNA for the CDR3 is TGTGCCAGCAGTGACAGGACAGATACGCAGTATTTT.